This T cell receptor beta chain was captured by sequencing in a study of blood T cells in healthy people across ages. The CDR3 spans 17 residues. After removal of 5 bases from V and 3 bases from J, the junction contained 9 bases not matched to a gene. Germline CDR1 PRHDT, CDR2 FYEKMQ (reference sequence). The people who gave samples were healthy Caucasians from Russia, aged about 6 to 100. Alongside a J-beta primer mix, a sample-barcoded 5' primer served in a second PCR lasting about 7 to 11 cycles. The study obtained at least 2.5 million CDR3-containing paired-end reads from every sample. TCRdb recomputed calls from the 5' RACE reads with MiXCR, one row per CDR3 protein. In the table there are about 2 million distinct CDR3 sequences, roughly 50% of which are singletons.

This clonotype was obtained from a woman between 35 and 50 years old in good health. The chain is built from TRBV13 and TRBJ2-6, with 8 bases lining up with TRBD1. The sequencing sample was made of blood. CDR3 in amino acids: CASSPATGVGGANVLTF. Here the CDR3 DNA reads TGTGCCAGCAGCCCAGCGACAGGGGTAGGTGGGGCCAACGTCCTGACTTTC.